The 18 T cell receptor beta chains given below trace back to one sample, sequenced in a study of T cell responses to AZD1222 COVID-19 vaccine. Produced via immunoSEQ multiplex PCR; TCRdb's table is partial and in-frame only. This sample has under 35,000 clones, with 86% found just once. The material sequenced was peripheral blood, taken 28 days after the second AZD1222 dose. These receptors were obtained from an adult who received the AZD1222 COVID-19 vaccine.

This chain connects TRBV27 to TRBJ1-2, with a possible D match to TRBD1 (6 bases). Germline lookup yields CDR1 MNHEY and CDR2 SMNVEV (reference sequence). The CDR3 runs to 17 residues. The ends were cut back, 3 bases at V and 2 bases at J, with 19 bases in the middle. DNA of the CDR3: TGTGCCAGCAGTTTTCTTTCGTCACAGGGAATAAACTATGGCTACACCTTC. Translated, it gives CASSFLSSQGINYGYTF.

The V call is TRBV2, the J call TRBJ2-7; 9 nucleotides line up with TRBD1. This CDR3 has 13 residues. CDR1 and CDR2 from the germline V gene are SNHLY and FYNNEI. Unmatched junction bases numbered 7, after V lost 7 bases and J lost 6 bases. The CDR3: CASTRGQGGEQYF. CDR3 nucleotides: TGTGCCAGCACCAGGGGACAGGGAGGCGAGCAGTACTTC.

The CDR3 sequence is CASRRNPPLGTEAFF. Written as DNA, the CDR3 is TGTGCCAGCAGAAGAAACCCCCCTCTAGGGACTGAAGCTTTCTTT. The chain links TRBV6-5 to TRBJ1-1, with D unclear. V dropped 6 bases and J dropped 5 bases, with 19 bases sitting between them. The CDR3 is 15 residues long. Per germline, CDR1 MNHEY and CDR2 SVGAGI.

The chain recombines TRBV19 with TRBJ2-2; D is ambiguous. This CDR3 spans 15 amino acids. V was cut by 4 bases and J by 0 bases, with 9 bases left in between. Germline CDR1 LNHDA, CDR2 SQIVND (reference sequence). In DNA, the CDR3 is TGTGCCAGTAGTAGGATAGGGACGAACACCGGGGAGCTGTTTTTT. This encodes CASSRIGTNTGELFF.

The V gene is TRBV27, the J gene TRBJ1-5; no firm D call. The germline V and J ends were trimmed by 3 bases and 3 bases, with 9 bases remaining between them. The CDR3 is made up of 14 amino acids. CDR1 MNHEY and CDR2 SMNVEV come from the germline V gene (reference sequence). The CDR3: CASSFTVDNQPQHF. The CDR3 DNA reads TGTGCCAGCAGTTTCACAGTTGACAATCAGCCCCAGCATTTT.

The V and J genes are TRBV10-2 and TRBJ1-4; D remains unclear. V was trimmed by 1 base and J by 13 bases, leaving 13 bases between them. The CDR3 loop spans 13 amino acids. Looked up from germline, CDR1 is WSHSY and CDR2 is SAAADI. In nucleotides, the CDR3 is TGCGCCAGCAGTGAGTACCCCCCCGGGAGACTGTTTTTT. It translates to CASSEYPPGRLFF.

J is TRBJ1-1 and V is TRBV7-2, with unresolved D. From germline, CDR1 is SGHTA and CDR2 FQGNSA. V dropped 2 bases and J dropped 2 bases, with 3 bases sitting between them. The CDR3 sequence is 12 residues long. This chain's CDR3 is CASSLINTEAFF. The CDR3 region has the DNA TGTGCCAGCAGCTTAATTAACACTGAAGCTTTCTTT.

This clone was picked up a small number of times. The chain employs TRBV6-5 and TRBJ1-2, with a tentative D call TRBD1 (5 bases). Germline values: CDR1 MNHEY, CDR2 SVGAGI. The length of the CDR3 is 16 residues. The V end was cut by 2 bases, the J end by 2 bases, with 15 bases between. This chain's CDR3 is CASSYPGRQMNYGYTF. The CDR3 nucleotides read TGTGCCAGCAGTTACCCGGGACGGCAGATGAACTATGGCTACACCTTC.

The chain employs TRBV20-1 and TRBJ2-5, with D unclear. The CDR3 runs to 11 residues. Germline-derived CDR1 and CDR2 are DFQATT and SNEGSKA (reference sequence). V gave up 3 bases and J gave up 0 bases, with 2 bases separating them. The CDR3 region has the DNA TGCAGTGCTAGGGACCAAGAGACCCAGTACTTC. It encodes CSARDQETQYF.

The V call is TRBV5-8, the J call TRBJ2-3; D ambiguous. This CDR3 is 14 amino acids long. Germline assignment: CDR1 SGHTS and CDR2 YDEGEE. V dropped 2 bases and J dropped 6 bases, with 13 bases sitting between them. The CDR3 sequence is CASSFAEGWDTQYF. The DNA for the CDR3 is TGTGCCAGCAGCTTTGCTGAAGGCTGGGATACGCAGTATTTT. The full variable domain, its missing parts supplied by reference TRBV5-8 and TRBJ2-3, is EAGVTQSPTHLIKTRGQQATLRCSPISGHTSVYWYQQALGLGLQFLLWYDEGEERNRGNFPPRFSGRQFPNYSSELNVNALELEDSALYLCASSFAEGWDTQYFGPGTRLTVL.

This clone appeared a few times. V and J are TRBV19 and TRBJ1-1; D might be TRBD1 (5 bases). Trimming cost V 5 bases and J 5 bases, with 12 bases left between them. CDR1 and CDR2 from the germline V gene are LNHDA and SQIVND (reference sequence). The CDR3 extends over 13 amino acids. DNA of the CDR3: TGTGCCAGTAGTCACCCGGGACGGACTGAAGCTTTCTTT. Its protein is CASSHPGRTEAFF.

The V gene is TRBV21-1, the J gene TRBJ1-6; the D call in the table, TRBD1, was not verified against the DNA. TRBV21-1 is annotated as a pseudogene. This CDR3 region has 18 residues. The DNA of the CDR3 is TGTGCCAGCACCCAAGGGGCCAGGCCGGATAGTTTTAATTCACCCCTCCACTTT. Translation: CASTQGARPDSFNSPLHF.

The rearrangement links TRBV21-1 to TRBJ1-1. TRBV21-1 is a listed pseudogene. The CDR3 is 15 amino acids. This chain's CDR3 is CASSKADYLNSEAFF. CDR3 bases: TGTGCCAGCAGCAAAGCTGACTACCTGAATTCTGAAGCTTTCTTT.

This rearrangement joins TRBV5-6 to TRBJ2-3; no reliable D call. Germline values: CDR1 SGHDT, CDR2 YYEEEE. The V gene lost 1 base and the J gene lost 0 bases, with 9 bases spanning the gap. The CDR3 length is 15 residues. The CDR3 protein is CASSLILTSTDTQYF. DNA of the CDR3: TGTGCCAGCAGCTTGATCCTAACTAGCACAGATACGCAGTATTTT.

V and J are TRBV3-1 (or the pseudogene TRBV3-2) and TRBJ2-3, with D possibly matching TRBD2 (6 bases). The CDR3 spans 15 residues. Germline-derived CDR1 and CDR2 are LGHDT and YNNKEL (reference sequence). Trimming pared 0 bases from V and 6 bases from J, leaving 13 bases between. The CDR3 loop is CASSQDLLATDTQYF. As DNA, the CDR3 is TGTGCCAGCAGCCAAGATCTCCTAGCGACGGATACGCAGTATTTT.

This sequence joins TRBV7-8 and TRBJ2-7; 11 bases are shared with TRBD1. The CDR3 is 15 amino acids. The junction had 6 bases not matched to a gene; V was cut back by 5 bases and J by 3 bases. Germline values: CDR1 SGHVS, CDR2 FQNEAQ. The chain's CDR3 is CASSQGDRGVYEQYF. DNA of the CDR3: TGTGCCAGCAGCCAAGGGGACAGGGGGGTCTACGAGCAGTACTTC.

V usage is TRBV14 and J usage is TRBJ2-7; no firm D call. V gave up 3 bases and J gave up 9 bases, with 9 bases separating them. The CDR3 consists of 11 residues. In germline, CDR1 is SGHDN, CDR2 FVKESK. The CDR3 here is CASSHGVWQYF. The CDR3 DNA follows: TGTGCCAGCAGCCATGGGGTCTGGCAGTACTTC.

The chain employs TRBV19 and TRBJ2-3; TRBD2 might be the D (6 bases). The CDR3 has 14 residues. V lost 1 base, J lost 4 bases, and 9 bases lay in between. CDR1 is LNHDA and CDR2 is SQIVND in the germline V gene (reference sequence). The DNA of the CDR3 is TGTGCCAGTAGTATAGCTGCGGGATCAGATACGCAGTATTTT. This codes for CASSIAAGSDTQYF.